The present T cell receptor (beta chain) was sequenced within a study of OX40 agonist ivuxolimab in advanced cancers. General study results and limits: More expanded clones were seen, on average, in CD8+ T cells than in CD4+.

Comment on this clone: Its antigen is as yet unknown.

Method: immunoSEQ multiplex PCR; TCRdb's copy keeps in-frame clones and lacks some. Found here are around 70,000 clones, 88% of them singletons; the top ten hold about 1%. The material was CD4+ or CD8+ T cells sorted from blood, obtained in a trial of the OX40 agonist ivuxolimab. This receptor was obtained from an adult with an advanced solid tumor such as melanoma, head and neck, liver or kidney cancer.

The CDR3 region is CSVDRGLNTEAFF. CDR3 DNA: TGCAGCGTGGACAGGGGGCTGAACACTGAAGCTTTCTTT. The chain employs TRBV29-1 and TRBJ1-1; TRBD1 matches 11 bases. The CDR3 runs 13 residues. The germline gives CDR1 SQVTM, CDR2 ANQGSEA. V was pared by 6 bases and J by 0 bases, with 0 bases of the junction left unmatched.